This T cell receptor beta chain was retrieved from a study of blood T cell repertoires in COVID-19. About the study: Sources were T cells, B-cell-depleted T cells, or PBMCs; the material itself was cDNA or gDNA.

Under the authors' procedure: Estimates of nucleated cell counts were drawn from the amplification of reference gene primers. TCRdb's table, derived via immunoSEQ multiplex PCR, lists solely in-frame clones and lacks some. V, J and clone size derive from that table, while D and trimming were established from the DNA sequence. The table shows about 160,000 clones, with 85% to 90% occurring only once. The CDR3 runs 13 residues. In germline, CDR1 is KGHSH, CDR2 LQKENI. The ends were cut back, 2 bases at V and 8 bases at J, with 7 bases in the middle. Cohorts were determined from participant-reported clinical history. Two negative PCRs, clearance, or symptom resolution characterized the recovered Cohort 3 donors.

The receptor comes from a woman between 50 and 59 years old who had recovered from COVID-19. J is TRBJ1-6 and V is TRBV18; no clear D gene. The specimen was PBMCs or T cells enriched from blood (not recorded which). The CDR3 spells CASSPKEDSPLHF. CDR3 in DNA: TGTGCCAGCTCACCAAAGGAGGATTCACCCCTCCACTTT.